This TCR beta chain was profiled in a study of cytomegalovirus exposure and HLA in healthy donors. Study conclusions and caveats: Relative to equally common others, HLA-associated TCR beta chains showed greater clonal expansion in a later analysis.

To note about this clone: Its antigen is unknown.

In the PCR, 60 Vbeta and 13 Jbeta primers were used. This table comes from immunoSEQ multiplex PCR, and its TCRdb copy is limited to in-frame clones, with some not included. The sample contains some 90,000 clones, approximately 75% of which appear only once. The TCR was taken from a female donor in good health and CMV-seropositive. Sequencing was carried out using PBMCs.

The CDR3 protein is CASSMRAWEAKNIQYF. The DNA for the CDR3 is TGTGCCAGCAGCATGAGGGCGTGGGAGGCCAAAAACATTCAGTACTTC. The chain carries TRBV5-4 and TRBJ2-4; the D gene is possibly TRBD2 (5 bases). Trimming stripped 4 bases from V and 1 base from J, with 15 bases between. Germline V gives CDR1 SGHNT, CDR2 YYREEE (reference sequence). The CDR3 length is 16 residues.